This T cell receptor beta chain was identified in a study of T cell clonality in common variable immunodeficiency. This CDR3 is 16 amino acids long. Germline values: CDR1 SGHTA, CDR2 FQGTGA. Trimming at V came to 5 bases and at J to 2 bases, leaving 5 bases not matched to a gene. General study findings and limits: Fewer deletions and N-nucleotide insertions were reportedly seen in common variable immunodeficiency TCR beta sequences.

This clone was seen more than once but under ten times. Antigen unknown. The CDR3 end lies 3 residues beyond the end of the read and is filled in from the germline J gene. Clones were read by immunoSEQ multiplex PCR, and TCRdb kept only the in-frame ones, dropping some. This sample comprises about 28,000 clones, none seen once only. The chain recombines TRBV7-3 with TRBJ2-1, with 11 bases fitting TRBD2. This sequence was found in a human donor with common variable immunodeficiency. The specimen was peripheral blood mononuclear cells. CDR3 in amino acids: CASSARTSGPYNEQFF. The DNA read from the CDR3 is TGTGCCAGCAGCGCCAGGACTAGCGGGCCCTACAATGAG.